This T cell receptor beta chain appears in the sequencing data of a study of blood T cell repertoires in COVID-19. Germline V gene sequence: CDR1 SQVTM, CDR2 ANQGSEA. Germline trimming cut 4 bases from V and 5 bases from J; bases unmatched to any gene: 3. The length of the CDR3 is 13 residues. Authors' data handling: Scientists estimated how many nucleated cells there were by amplifying reference gene primers. Produced via immunoSEQ multiplex PCR; TCRdb's table is partial and in-frame only. V and J calls and clone size follow that table, whereas D and trimming were derived from the DNA. Among about 150,000 clones listed, around 82% were seen once. This clone appeared a single time.

The specimen was peripheral blood. This receptor was obtained from an elderly man with COVID-19, enrolled during active disease. This chain connects TRBV29-1 to TRBJ2-5, with 11 nucleotides matching TRBD1. CDR3 DNA: TGCAGCGTTGCCGGGACAGGGGGTGAGACCCAGTACTTC. It specifies CSVAGTGGETQYF.